This is a list of T cell receptor beta chains from one sample in a study of cytomegalovirus exposure and HLA in healthy donors. Assay: immunoSEQ multiplex PCR; the TCRdb copy retains only in-frame clones and omits some. The sample contains roughly 220,000 clones, just under 70% of which appear only once. The sequenced sample consisted of PBMCs. These receptors all stem from a man aged 40-50 years in good health and CMV-seropositive. The CDR3 runs from the conserved cysteine through the conserved F or W. A D gene is named only where the DNA matches it firmly. Size tells how often a clone was seen (once, few, many) or the class of an expanded clone, and some rows leave it out.

D,J,size,V,DNA,CDR3
TRBD1,TRBJ1-4,few,TRBV2,TGTGCCAGCAGTGTACAGGGGCCTAATGAAAAACTGTTTTTT,CASSVQGPNEKLFF
.,TRBJ2-2,.,TRBV4-1,TGCGCCAGCAGCCAAGATGGGACAACTGGGGTCGGGGAGCTGTTTTTT,CASSQDGTTGVGELFF
TRBD1,TRBJ2-2,.,TRBV2,TGTGCCAGCAGGGGGACAGGGGCGACCACCGGGGAGCTGTTTTTT,CASRGTGATTGELFF
.,TRBJ2-3,.,TRBV5-1,TGCGCCAGCAGCTTGCAGGTTTCGGGCACAGATACGCAGTATTTT,CASSLQVSGTDTQYF
TRBD1,TRBJ2-5,once,TRBV19,TGTGCCAGTACGGTACAGGGGAACCAAGAGACCCAGTACTTC,CASTVQGNQETQYF
TRBD1,TRBJ1-4,once,TRBV6-1,TGTGCCAGCAGGACAGGGGGAGCAAAACTGTTTTTT,CASRTGGAKLFF
.,TRBJ1-6,few,TRBV28,TGTGCCAGCAGTCCAATACCCCCCAGTTTTTCCTCCTATAATTCACCCCTCCACTTT,CASSPIPPSFSSYNSPLHF
.,TRBJ2-7,.,TRBV6-5,TGTGCCAGCAGTGAGGGCGGCGAGCAGTACTTC,CASSEGGEQYF
.,TRBJ2-2,.,TRBV27,TGTGCCAGCGGCGTGGGGCCGGGCGGGGAGCTGTTTTTT,CASGVGPGGELFF
.,TRBJ2-5,.,TRBV28,TGTGCCAGCAGTGAGTTCGGGGGCCAGTACTTC,CASSEFGGQYF
.,TRBJ2-3,few,TRBV4-1,TGCGCCAGCAGCCTTAGATCGGACATCCGCACAGATACGCAGTATTTT,CASSLRSDIRTDTQYF
.,TRBJ1-5,.,TRBV2,TGTGCCAGCAGTGCGGTGACGGGGAATCAGCCCCAGCATTTT,CASSAVTGNQPQHF
.,TRBJ2-5,.,TRBV4-2,TGTGCCAGCAGCCAGCTGGGCAGCCCGGAGGGAGAGACCCAGTACTTC,CASSQLGSPEGETQYF
.,TRBJ2-3,.,TRBV7-2,TGTGCCAGCAGCTTAATGGCTAGCACAGATACGCAGTATTTT,CASSLMASTDTQYF
TRBD2,TRBJ2-1,.,TRBV19,TGTGCCAGTAGTTTCCAGACTAGCGGGGTAAACAATGAGCAGTTCTTC,CASSFQTSGVNNEQFF
TRBD1,TRBJ1-5,.,TRBV5-1,TGCGCCAGCAGCTTGCAGGGACAGACAAATCAGCCCCAGCATTTT,CASSLQGQTNQPQHF
TRBD1,TRBJ1-4,.,TRBV6-5,TGTGCCAGCAGTTACCGAGGGGGCGTTGAAAAACTGTTTTTT,CASSYRGGVEKLFF
TRBD1,TRBJ2-5,.,TRBV19,TGTGCCAGTAGTAAGGACAGGGACCAAGAGACCCAGTACTTC,CASSKDRDQETQYF
.,TRBJ2-3,.,TRBV27,TGTGCCAGCAGTTTATTAGCCAGTAGGACAGATACGCAGTATTTT,CASSLLASRTDTQYF
.,TRBJ2-7,.,TRBV19,TGTGCCAGTAGTCGGGTTGAGGGATTATCCTACGAGCAGTACTTC,CASSRVEGLSYEQYF
TRBD1,TRBJ1-4,.,TRBV15,TGTGCCACCAGCAGAGGAGGAAGTCAGGGGGCCGACTATATCACTAATGAAAAACTGTTTTTT,CATSRGGSQGADYITNEKLFF
TRBD1,TRBJ2-1,.,TRBV5-1,TGCGCCAGCAGCCCCACGGGGACAGGGGGCCCCTACAATGAGCAGTTCTTC,CASSPTGTGGPYNEQFF
.,TRBJ1-3,.,TRBV4-1,TGCGCCAGCAGCCAAAGTGGACAGATCTCCTCTGGAAACACCATATATTTT,CASSQSGQISSGNTIYF
.,TRBJ2-7,few,TRBV13,TGTGCCAGCAGCTTCCAGGGCTACGAGCAGTACTTC,CASSFQGYEQYF
TRBD1,TRBJ1-1,.,TRBV5-1,TGCGCCAGCAGCCCGGGACAGGGACCCCTAGCCGTTCGATACACTGAAGCTTTCTTT,CASSPGQGPLAVRYTEAFF
TRBD2,TRBJ2-7,.,TRBV7-2,TGTGCCAGCAGCTCAGACTCCGGGACTAGCGGGGCACGGCTCTACGAGCAGTACTTC,CASSSDSGTSGARLYEQYF
TRBD1,TRBJ1-6,.,TRBV28,TGTGCCAGCAGTTGGGGGACAGCAGCTCTTAATTCACCCCTCCACTTT,CASSWGTAALNSPLHF
TRBD1,TRBJ2-7,.,TRBV5-1,TGCGCCAGCAGCTTGTCTGGCAGGGGGCACGACGAGCAGTACTTC,CASSLSGRGHDEQYF
.,TRBJ1-6,few,TRBV28,TGTGCCAGCAGTCCGAACAGGGAATATAATTCACCCCTCCACTTT,CASSPNREYNSPLHF
TRBD2,TRBJ2-3,few,TRBV7-9,TGTGCCAGCAGCCCGACCGGGGGGGCGGCAGATACGCAGTATTTT,CASSPTGGAADTQYF
TRBD1,TRBJ1-2,.,TRBV5-6,TGTGCCAGCAGCTCCCGGGACAGGGTATACTATGGCTACACCTTC,CASSSRDRVYYGYTF
.,TRBJ1-1,.,TRBV7-9,TGTGCCAGCAGCTCGGGACTTACGGACACTGAAGCTTTCTTT,CASSSGLTDTEAFF
.,TRBJ2-7,once,TRBV6-1,TGTGCCAGCAGTGTTGGAGACCACTACGAGCAGTACTTC,CASSVGDHYEQYF
TRBD1,TRBJ2-1,.,TRBV7-9,TGTGCCAGCAGCCCACAGGGGCCCCATGAGCAGTTCTTC,CASSPQGPHEQFF
TRBD2,TRBJ2-3,once,TRBV5-4,TGTGCCAGCAGCTTACTAGCGGGGGCAGGGGATACGCAGTATTTT,CASSLLAGAGDTQYF
.,TRBJ1-2,few,TRBV15,TGTGCCACCAGCAGAGATCCCGGGGGAGTCAAAGGCTACACCTTC,CATSRDPGGVKGYTF
.,TRBJ1-5,.,TRBV6-1,TGTGCCAGCAGGCTCGGGGGGGAGCAGCCCCAGCATTTT,CASRLGGEQPQHF
.,TRBJ1-2,.,TRBV19,TGTGCCAGTAGTCCACGAACACACAACTATGGCTACACCTTC,CASSPRTHNYGYTF
TRBD2,TRBJ2-7,.,TRBV11-2,TGTGCCAGCAGCTTACGGACTAGCAGCTACGAGCAGTACTTC,CASSLRTSSYEQYF
.,TRBJ2-2,.,TRBV23-1,TGCGCCACCCAGGAGGGGAACACCGGGGAGCTGTTTTTT,CATQEGNTGELFF
.,TRBJ2-4,.,TRBV5-6,TGTGCCAGCAGCTTGGGGAGAGCCAAAAACATTCAGTACTTC,CASSLGRAKNIQYF
TRBD1,TRBJ1-2,.,TRBV18,TGTGCCAGCTCACCAGGACAGGGCTATGGCTACACCTTC,CASSPGQGYGYTF
.,TRBJ1-2,.,TRBV9,TGTGCCAGCAGCGAGGAGGCTAACTATGGCTACACCTTC,CASSEEANYGYTF
.,TRBJ2-4,.,TRBV23-1,TGCGCCAGCAGTCCATGGAGGGTAGCCAAAAACATTCAGTACTTC,CASSPWRVAKNIQYF
TRBD1,TRBJ1-6,.,TRBV2,TGTGCCAGCTCTGACAGGGGGAATTCACCCCTCCACTTT,CASSDRGNSPLHF
.,TRBJ2-5,.,TRBV2,TGTGCCAGCAGTCCGGACTCTCAAGAGACCCAGTACTTC,CASSPDSQETQYF
.,TRBJ1-1,.,TRBV6-1,TGTGCCAGCAGCAGGGGGAACACTGAAGCTTTCTTT,CASSRGNTEAFF
.,TRBJ2-2,.,TRBV4-1,TGCGCCAGCAGCCAGAAGACAGCGAACACCGGGGAGCTGTTTTTT,CASSQKTANTGELFF
.,TRBJ1-5,.,TRBV29-1,TGCAGCGCACTCTCGAACGATCAGCCCCAGCATTTT,CSALSNDQPQHF
.,TRBJ1-6,.,TRBV6-5,TGTGCCAGCAGTTACTCGGGGGGAGACTCACCCCTCCACTTT,CASSYSGGDSPLHF
TRBD2,TRBJ2-3,.,TRBV7-2,TGTGCCAGCAGCCCCCAGCCGGGACTAGCGACAGATACGCAGTATTTT,CASSPQPGLATDTQYF
.,TRBJ1-5,.,TRBV6-1,TGTGCCAGCAGTCAGGACTGGGGTCCAAATCAGCCCCAGCATTTT,CASSQDWGPNQPQHF
.,TRBJ1-1,.,TRBV10-1,TGCGCCAGCAGTGCTCTGAACACTGAAGCTTTCTTT,CASSALNTEAFF
.,TRBJ2-5,few,TRBV15,TGTGCCACCAGCAGAGTTATGGGAAGGAGGTGGGAGACCCAGTACTTC,CATSRVMGRRWETQYF